This entry concerns a single T cell receptor beta chain. Profiling relied on immunoSEQ multiplex PCR, and the TCRdb table lists in-frame clones only, not all of them. This sample yields about 150,000 clones, of which around 90% are seen a single time; more than 5% belongs to the top ten. The sample comes from a study of blood T cell repertoires in COVID-19. Study information: PBMCs, B-cell-depleted T cells, or T cells were the source of the cDNA or gDNA that made up the material.

With 3 bases clipped from V and 0 bases from J, the junction kept 2 bases outside the gene matches. In germline, CDR1 is SGHRS, CDR2 YFSETQ. CDR3 length equals 14 residues. This rearrangement joins TRBV5-1 to TRBJ1-1, with 7 bases that match TRBD1. The TCR sequence derives from a human donor in a cohort sampled during active COVID-19. The sequencing sample was made of peripheral blood. This CDR3 reads CASSWDRMNTEAFF. As DNA, the CDR3 is TGCGCCAGCAGCTGGGACAGAATGAACACTGAAGCTTTCTTT.